The clone carrying this TCR beta chain was seen a few times. The antigen is unknown. The V and J ends lost 5 bases and 0 bases, in that order; junction bases with no gene match: 7. Germline lookup yields CDR1 LGHDT and CDR2 YNNKEL (reference sequence). The CDR3 has 15 residues. This record comes from a study of glioma-infiltrating T cells. Study-wide results and limits: CDR3 overlap between tissue and blood was very small. Above-expected tissue-blood divergence occurred in all gliomas, most in low-grade ones.

Using RNA template, CDR3s of TCR alpha and beta were amplified with iRepertoire arm-PCR. Input was 100-400 ng of tissue mRNA or PBMC total RNA. In TCRdb, the multiplex PCR reads were re-called with MiXCR into one record per CDR3 protein. The sample includes fewer than 250,000 distinct CDR3 sequences, over 25% of them seen just once. This chain connects TRBV3-1 to TRBJ2-7, with 7 bases identical to TRBD2. The source is a human donor with low-grade glioma or glioblastoma, undergoing nonglioma brain surgery, or in good health (not recorded which). The material sequenced was glioma tissue, nonneoplastic brain tissue, or PBMCs (not recorded which). The CDR3 DNA follows: TGTGCCAGCAGCTATCAACGGGAGGCCTCCTACGAGCAGTACTTC. Encoded protein: CASSYQREASYEQYF.